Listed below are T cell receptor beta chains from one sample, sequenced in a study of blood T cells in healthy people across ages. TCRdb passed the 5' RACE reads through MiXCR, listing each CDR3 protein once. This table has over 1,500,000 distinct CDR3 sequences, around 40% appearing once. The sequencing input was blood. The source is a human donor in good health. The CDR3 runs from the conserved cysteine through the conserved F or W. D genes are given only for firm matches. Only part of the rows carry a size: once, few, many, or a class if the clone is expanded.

CDR3: CASSPPGQFDTQYF
DNA: TGCGCCAGCAGCCCGCCGGGTCAGTTTGATACGCAGTATTTT
D: NA
V: TRBV5-1
size: NA
J: TRBJ2-3

CDR3: CASSQEEGQSYGYTF
DNA: TGTGCCAGCAGCCAAGAGGAGGGACAGTCCTATGGCTACACCTTC
D: TRBD1
V: TRBV3-1
size: few
J: TRBJ1-2

CDR3: CSVVPPRRNEQFF
DNA: TGCAGCGTTGTTCCCCCTAGGCGAAATGAGCAGTTCTTC
D: NA
V: TRBV29-1
size: few
J: TRBJ2-1

CDR3: CASSPLGGQGSEKLFF
DNA: TGCGCCAGCAGCCCCCTAGGCGGACAGGGGAGTGAAAAACTGTTTTTT
D: TRBD1
V: TRBV4-1
size: NA
J: TRBJ1-4

CDR3: CASSPSPEETQYF
DNA: TGTGCCAGCAGCCCTTCGCCTGAAGAGACCCAGTACTTC
D: NA
V: TRBV7-9
size: many
J: TRBJ2-5

CDR3: CASSLELAGDTQYF
DNA: TGTGCCAGCAGCCTCGAGCTAGCAGGAGATACGCAGTATTTT
D: NA
V: TRBV7-6
size: many
J: TRBJ2-3

CDR3: CASGLVRGTEDTQYF
DNA: TGTGCTAGTGGTTTGGTACGTGGGACTGAAGATACGCAGTATTTT
D: NA
V: TRBV12-5
size: few
J: TRBJ2-3

CDR3: CASSLHRSYNEQFF
DNA: TGTGCCAGCAGCTTACATCGCTCCTACAATGAGCAGTTCTTC
D: NA
V: TRBV11-3
size: NA
J: TRBJ2-1

CDR3: CASSLSGAGALVRYTF
DNA: TGTGCCAGCAGTTTATCGGGGGCAGGAGCCTTGGTGCGCTACACCTTC
D: NA
V: TRBV27
size: NA
J: TRBJ1-2

CDR3: CASSFEDRPNYGYTF
DNA: TGTGCCAGCAGCTTTGAGGACAGACCTAACTATGGCTACACCTTC
D: NA
V: TRBV7-2
size: many
J: TRBJ1-2

CDR3: CSGGAGGDTEAFF
DNA: TGCAGCGGCGGGGCAGGGGGTGATACTGAAGCTTTCTTT
D: TRBD1
V: TRBV29-1
size: few
J: TRBJ1-1

CDR3: CASSYSAASVVDTQYF
DNA: TGTGCCAGCAGTTACTCGGCTGCTAGCGTTGTCGATACGCAGTATTTT
D: NA
V: TRBV6-5
size: NA
J: TRBJ2-3

CDR3: CSARRSDGGAFF
DNA: TGCAGTGCTAGAAGGTCGGACGGAGGAGCTTTCTTT
D: NA
V: TRBV20-1
size: NA
J: TRBJ1-1

CDR3: CASSDTLSGASRGYEQYF
DNA: TGCGCCAGCAGTGACACCCTATCAGGGGCCTCCCGAGGCTACGAGCAGTACTTC
D: NA
V: TRBV10-2
size: few
J: TRBJ2-7

CDR3: CASSSQNWVWGYTF
DNA: TGTGCCAGCAGCAGTCAAAACTGGGTCTGGGGCTACACCTTC
D: NA
V: TRBV7-2
size: few
J: TRBJ1-2

CDR3: CATTAGYTNEKLFF
DNA: TGTGCCACCACGGCGGGCTACACTAATGAAAAACTGTTTTTT
D: NA
V: TRBV10-3
size: few
J: TRBJ1-4

CDR3: CASSESLAASSYEQYF
DNA: TGTGCCAGCAGCGAATCGCTAGCGGCCAGCTCCTACGAGCAGTACTTC
D: TRBD2
V: TRBV9
size: NA
J: TRBJ2-7

CDR3: CASSEVRDTEAFF
DNA: TGTGCCAGCAGTGAAGTTCGGGACACTGAAGCTTTCTTT
D: NA
V: TRBV25-1
size: NA
J: TRBJ1-1

CDR3: CASSEAAWGTQYF
DNA: TGTGCCAGCAGTGAAGCGGCATGGGGGACCCAGTACTTC
D: NA
V: TRBV2
size: NA
J: TRBJ2-5

CDR3: CSAWEAPRVYEQYF
DNA: TGCAGTGCTTGGGAGGCTCCGCGGGTCTACGAGCAGTACTTC
D: NA
V: TRBV20-1
size: NA
J: TRBJ2-7

CDR3: CSARARRQGIEKLFF
DNA: TGCAGTGCTAGAGCAAGGAGACAGGGGATTGAAAAACTGTTTTTT
D: TRBD1
V: TRBV20-1
size: few
J: TRBJ1-4

CDR3: CASSQDSDGAGQPQHF
DNA: TGTGCCAGCAGCCAGGACTCGGACGGGGCGGGTCAGCCCCAGCATTTT
D: NA
V: TRBV4-2
size: NA
J: TRBJ1-5

CDR3: CASRPRLAGYNEQYF
DNA: TGTGCCAGCAGGCCCCGACTAGCGGGGTACAATGAGCAGTACTTC
D: TRBD2
V: TRBV28
size: NA
J: TRBJ2-4

CDR3: CSARTSGGGNNEQFF
DNA: TGCAGTGCTAGAACTAGCGGGGGGGGTAACAATGAGCAGTTCTTC
D: TRBD2
V: TRBV20-1
size: few
J: TRBJ2-1

CDR3: CASSQSTVYSNQPQHF
DNA: TGTGCCAGCAGCCAATCAACGGTTTATAGCAATCAGCCCCAGCATTTT
D: NA
V: TRBV16
size: NA
J: TRBJ1-5

CDR3: CASRADEQVLMEYF
DNA: TGTGCCAGCAGGGCCGATGAACAGGTCCTCATGGAGTACTTC
D: NA
V: TRBV6-5
size: many
J: TRBJ2-7

CDR3: CASSLGQGNPETQYF
DNA: TGTGCCAGCAGCTTGGGACAGGGGAATCCCGAGACCCAGTACTTC
D: TRBD1
V: TRBV5-6
size: few
J: TRBJ2-5

CDR3: CASSVVPGGTDTQYF
DNA: TGTGCCAGCAGCGTAGTTCCCGGGGGGACAGATACGCAGTATTTT
D: TRBD2
V: TRBV9
size: many
J: TRBJ2-3

CDR3: CASVRTGINYGYTF
DNA: TGTGCCAGCGTGAGGACCGGAATAAACTATGGCTACACCTTC
D: NA
V: TRBV7-2
size: few
J: TRBJ1-2

CDR3: CASSPWEDTDTQYF
DNA: TGTGCCAGCAGCCCCTGGGAAGACACAGATACGCAGTATTTT
D: NA
V: TRBV11-3
size: NA
J: TRBJ2-3

CDR3: CASSKGTGRSYEQYF
DNA: TGTGCCAGCAGCAAGGGGACAGGGCGGTCCTACGAGCAGTACTTC
D: TRBD1
V: TRBV7-9
size: few
J: TRBJ2-7

CDR3: CAWSSAGIRYF
DNA: TGTGCCTGGAGCTCCGCAGGGATAAGGTACTTC
D: NA
V: TRBV30
size: NA
J: TRBJ2-7

CDR3: CASGRGLSTDTQYF
DNA: TGTGCCAGCGGGCGGGGGCTCAGCACAGATACGCAGTATTTT
D: NA
V: TRBV2
size: once
J: TRBJ2-3

CDR3: CASSPRAGGDQGYTF
DNA: TGTGCCAGCAGCCCCAGGGCAGGGGGGGATCAGGGCTACACCTTC
D: TRBD1
V: TRBV7-2
size: NA
J: TRBJ1-2

CDR3: CASHTGNEQYF
DNA: TGTGCCAGCCACACAGGGAACGAGCAGTACTTC
D: NA
V: TRBV6-2/TRBV6-3
size: NA
J: TRBJ2-7

CDR3: CASRDQGRNYEQYF
DNA: TGTGCCAGCAGAGATCAGGGACGGAACTACGAGCAGTACTTC
D: NA
V: TRBV6-2/TRBV6-3
size: once
J: TRBJ2-7

CDR3: CASNTVQRGGDEQFF
DNA: TGTGCCAGCAATACAGTCCAGCGGGGGGGCGATGAGCAGTTCTTC
D: TRBD2
V: TRBV6-1
size: once
J: TRBJ2-1

CDR3: CASSYVDSYEQYF
DNA: TGTGCCAGCAGTTACGTGGACTCCTACGAGCAGTACTTC
D: NA
V: TRBV6-2/TRBV6-3
size: NA
J: TRBJ2-7

CDR3: CASSLLAANYGYTF
DNA: TGTGCCAGCAGTTTACTGGCAGCTAACTATGGCTACACCTTC
D: NA
V: TRBV12-3/TRBV12-4
size: few
J: TRBJ1-2

CDR3: CASSPDSPLSTHTF
DNA: TGTGCCAGCAGCCCGGACAGCCCGCTAAGTACGCACACCTTC
D: NA
V: TRBV7-9
size: NA
J: TRBJ1-2